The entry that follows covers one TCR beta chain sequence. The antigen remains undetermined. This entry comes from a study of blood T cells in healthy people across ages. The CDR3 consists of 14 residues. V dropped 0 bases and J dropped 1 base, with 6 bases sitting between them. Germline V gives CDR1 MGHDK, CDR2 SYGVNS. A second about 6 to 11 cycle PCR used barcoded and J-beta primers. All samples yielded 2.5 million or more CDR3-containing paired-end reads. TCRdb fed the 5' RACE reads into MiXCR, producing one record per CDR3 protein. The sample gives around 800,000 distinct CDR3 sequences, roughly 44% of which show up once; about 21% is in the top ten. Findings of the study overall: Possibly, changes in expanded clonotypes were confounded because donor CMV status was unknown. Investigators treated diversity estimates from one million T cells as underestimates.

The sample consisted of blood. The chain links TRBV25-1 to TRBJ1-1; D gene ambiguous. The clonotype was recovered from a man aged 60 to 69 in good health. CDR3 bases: TGTGCCAGCAGTGAATATACCCCGAACACTGAAGCTTTCTTT. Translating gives CASSEYTPNTEAFF.